These T cell receptor beta chains were read from a single sample in a study of low-dose radiotherapy and immunotherapy resistance in tumors. TCRdb re-analysed the reads in MiXCR, keeping a single row per CDR3 protein. The data hold tens of thousands of distinct CDR3 sequences, with approximately 26% observed a single time. The sequences come from PBMCs, collected before treatment. The source is a male donor with rectosigmoid adenocarcinoma. Both conserved end residues are part of each CDR3. The order of the fields is clone size, D gene, V gene, J gene, CDR3 protein, CDR3 DNA. The D gene is left open where the match is weak. Clone sizes are given selectively: once, few, many, or a class where the clone is expanded.

clone size: few; D gene: TRBD1; V gene: TRBV20-1; J gene: TRBJ2-7; CDR3 protein: CSAPGQRSYEQYF; CDR3 DNA: TGCAGTGCCCCGGGACAGAGATCCTACGAGCAGTACTTC
clone size: .; D gene: TRBD1; V gene: TRBV3-1; J gene: TRBJ2-1; CDR3 protein: CASRGQLYELYF; CDR3 DNA: TGTGCCAGCAGGGGACAGCTGTACGAGCTGTACTTC
clone size: many; D gene: .; V gene: TRBV18; J gene: TRBJ2-7; CDR3 protein: CASSPPGDTYEQYF; CDR3 DNA: TGTGCCAGCTCACCACCTGGGGACACCTACGAGCAGTACTTC
clone size: many; D gene: TRBD2; V gene: TRBV19; J gene: TRBJ2-3; CDR3 protein: CASSTLLAGEGSSTDTQYF; CDR3 DNA: TGTGCCAGTAGTACCCTACTAGCGGGGGAAGGATCTAGCACAGATACGCAGTATTTT
clone size: many; D gene: .; V gene: TRBV10-3; J gene: TRBJ1-1; CDR3 protein: CAISERGGNTEAFF; CDR3 DNA: TGTGCCATCAGTGAGAGGGGGGGGAACACTGAAGCTTTCTTT
clone size: many; D gene: .; V gene: TRBV20-1; J gene: TRBJ2-2; CDR3 protein: CSARSPGRNTGELFF; CDR3 DNA: TGCAGTGCTAGGTCCCCGGGCCGGAACACCGGGGAGCTGTTTTTT
clone size: many; D gene: .; V gene: TRBV21-1; J gene: TRBJ2-4; CDR3 protein: CASKRKIGEAKNIQYF; CDR3 DNA: TGTGCCAGCAAGAGAAAGATAGGAGAAGCCAAAAACATTCAGTACTTC
clone size: many; D gene: .; V gene: TRBV7-2; J gene: TRBJ2-7; CDR3 protein: CASRKEGHEQYF; CDR3 DNA: TGTGCCAGCAGAAAGGAGGGGCACGAGCAGTACTTC
clone size: many; D gene: .; V gene: TRBV2; J gene: TRBJ1-1; CDR3 protein: CASSDQARGRGTEAFF; CDR3 DNA: TGTGCCAGCAGTGATCAGGCCAGGGGCAGAGGGACTGAAGCTTTCTTT
clone size: many; D gene: .; V gene: TRBV12-3/TRBV12-4; J gene: TRBJ2-5; CDR3 protein: CASSLQGLQETQYF; CDR3 DNA: TGTGCCAGCAGTTTACAAGGGCTTCAAGAGACCCAGTACTTC
clone size: .; D gene: .; V gene: TRBV28; J gene: TRBJ2-2; CDR3 protein: CASSFEGPLPGELFF; CDR3 DNA: TGTGCCAGCAGTTTTGAGGGACCCTTGCCCGGGGAGCTGTTTTTT
clone size: .; D gene: TRBD2; V gene: TRBV9; J gene: TRBJ2-1; CDR3 protein: CASSVGGRGSDEQFF; CDR3 DNA: TGTGCCAGCAGCGTAGGGGGGAGGGGCTCTGATGAGCAGTTCTTC
clone size: many; D gene: .; V gene: TRBV6-5; J gene: TRBJ2-2; CDR3 protein: CAIRGATGELFF; CDR3 DNA: TGTGCCATCCGGGGGGCGACCGGGGAGCTGTTTTTT
clone size: many; D gene: .; V gene: TRBV6-6; J gene: TRBJ2-1; CDR3 protein: CASSYPQFF; CDR3 DNA: TGTGCCAGCAGTTACCCCCAGTTCTTC
clone size: medium-sized; D gene: .; V gene: TRBV28; J gene: TRBJ2-1; CDR3 protein: CASSPGNNEQFF; CDR3 DNA: TGTGCCAGCAGCCCGGGGAACAATGAGCAGTTCTTC
clone size: many; D gene: .; V gene: TRBV20-1; J gene: TRBJ2-1; CDR3 protein: CSAPGSSYNEQFF; CDR3 DNA: TGCAGTGCTCCCGGGAGCTCCTACAATGAGCAGTTCTTC
clone size: .; D gene: TRBD1; V gene: TRBV29-1; J gene: TRBJ1-2; CDR3 protein: CSGGEGAGYGYTF; CDR3 DNA: TGCAGCGGGGGCGAGGGGGCAGGGTATGGCTACACCTTC
clone size: many; D gene: TRBD1; V gene: TRBV7-9; J gene: TRBJ1-3; CDR3 protein: CASKWDRAGNTIYF; CDR3 DNA: TGTGCCAGCAAATGGGACAGGGCGGGAAACACCATATATTTT
clone size: many; D gene: .; V gene: TRBV4-3; J gene: TRBJ1-6; CDR3 protein: CASSYTGTGNSPLHF; CDR3 DNA: TGCGCCAGCAGCTATACCGGGACCGGGAATTCACCCCTCCACTTT
clone size: many; D gene: .; V gene: TRBV2; J gene: TRBJ1-1; CDR3 protein: CASSENPNTEAFF; CDR3 DNA: TGTGCCAGCAGTGAGAATCCGAACACTGAAGCTTTCTTT
clone size: .; D gene: .; V gene: TRBV7-2; J gene: TRBJ1-6; CDR3 protein: CASSYTGHNSPLHF; CDR3 DNA: TGTGCCAGCAGCTATACAGGGCATAATTCACCCCTCCACTTT
clone size: many; D gene: .; V gene: TRBV28; J gene: TRBJ1-5; CDR3 protein: CASSSPIWQPQHF; CDR3 DNA: TGTGCCAGCAGTTCCCCCATTTGGCAGCCCCAGCATTTT
clone size: .; D gene: .; V gene: TRBV30; J gene: TRBJ1-3; CDR3 protein: CAWSPGIAGNTIYF; CDR3 DNA: TGTGCCTGGTCCCCGGGGATCGCTGGAAACACCATATATTTT
clone size: many; D gene: .; V gene: TRBV20-1; J gene: TRBJ2-7; CDR3 protein: CSRRSSAYEQYF; CDR3 DNA: TGCAGTAGGAGATCGTCAGCCTACGAGCAGTACTTC
clone size: many; D gene: .; V gene: TRBV27; J gene: TRBJ1-3; CDR3 protein: CASSLRRGDPGNTIYF; CDR3 DNA: TGTGCCAGCAGTTTACGGCGCGGGGACCCTGGAAACACCATATATTTT
clone size: many; D gene: TRBD1; V gene: TRBV14; J gene: TRBJ2-7; CDR3 protein: CASSQDDRVVHEQYF; CDR3 DNA: TGTGCCAGCAGCCAAGACGACAGGGTAGTCCACGAGCAGTACTTC
clone size: .; D gene: TRBD2; V gene: TRBV23-1; J gene: TRBJ2-7; CDR3 protein: CARGRLAGEAEQYF; CDR3 DNA: TGCGCCAGGGGTCGACTAGCGGGAGAGGCCGAGCAGTACTTC
clone size: .; D gene: .; V gene: TRBV28; J gene: TRBJ1-2; CDR3 protein: CAISLYPSANYGYTF; CDR3 DNA: TGTGCCATCAGTTTATACCCCTCGGCCAACTATGGCTACACCTTC
clone size: .; D gene: .; V gene: TRBV7-8; J gene: TRBJ1-5; CDR3 protein: CASSSGEPQHF; CDR3 DNA: TGTGCCAGCAGCTCGGGGGAGCCCCAGCATTTT
clone size: many; D gene: TRBD2; V gene: TRBV7-2; J gene: TRBJ2-3; CDR3 protein: CASRSGLAGGRNTQYF; CDR3 DNA: TGTGCCAGCAGGTCGGGACTAGCGGGGGGGCGAAATACGCAGTATTTT
clone size: many; D gene: .; V gene: TRBV7-2; J gene: TRBJ1-3; CDR3 protein: CASSLAHSSGSGNTIYF; CDR3 DNA: TGTGCCAGCAGCTTAGCCCACAGCTCAGGCTCTGGAAACACCATATATTTT
clone size: .; D gene: .; V gene: TRBV5-6; J gene: TRBJ2-1; CDR3 protein: CASSLGPGSSSYNEQFF; CDR3 DNA: TGTGCCAGCAGCTTGGGTCCAGGGTCCAGCTCCTACAATGAGCAGTTCTTC
clone size: many; D gene: .; V gene: TRBV12-3/TRBV12-4; J gene: TRBJ2-1; CDR3 protein: CASSLVSSSYNEQFF; CDR3 DNA: TGTGCCAGCAGTTTAGTTAGCAGCTCCTACAATGAGCAGTTCTTC
clone size: .; D gene: .; V gene: TRBV30; J gene: TRBJ1-5; CDR3 protein: CAWSEGPNQPQHF; CDR3 DNA: TGTGCCTGGAGTGAGGGACCCAATCAGCCCCAGCATTTT
clone size: once; D gene: TRBD2; V gene: TRBV28; J gene: TRBJ2-7; CDR3 protein: CASSRLGGGRGDYEQYF; CDR3 DNA: TGTGCCAGCAGCCGCCTGGGGGGCGGGAGGGGGGACTACGAGCAGTACTTC
clone size: few; D gene: .; V gene: TRBV20-1; J gene: TRBJ1-6; CDR3 protein: CSARDQPNSPLHF; CDR3 DNA: TGCAGTGCTAGAGATCAGCCCAATTCACCCCTCCACTTT
clone size: .; D gene: .; V gene: TRBV2; J gene: TRBJ2-1; CDR3 protein: CASSRVAGQIKGDEQFF; CDR3 DNA: TGTGCCAGCAGTAGGGTTGCGGGACAGATCAAGGGGGATGAGCAGTTCTTC
clone size: many; D gene: .; V gene: TRBV24-1; J gene: TRBJ2-3; CDR3 protein: CATSDAGFTQYF; CDR3 DNA: TGTGCCACCAGTGATGCGGGATTCACGCAGTATTTT
clone size: .; D gene: TRBD2; V gene: TRBV5-4; J gene: TRBJ2-1; CDR3 protein: CASSLGTSGRMNEQFF; CDR3 DNA: TGTGCCAGCAGCTTGGGGACTAGCGGGAGGATGAATGAGCAGTTCTTC
clone size: .; D gene: .; V gene: TRBV3-1; J gene: TRBJ1-3; CDR3 protein: CASSPDPRRGNTIYF; CDR3 DNA: TGTGCCAGCAGCCCGGACCCACGCCGTGGAAACACCATATATTTT
clone size: once; D gene: .; V gene: TRBV26; J gene: TRBJ2-3; CDR3 protein: CASKPGRGTSTDTQYF; CDR3 DNA: TGTGCCAGCAAACCGGGTCGCGGCACTAGCACAGATACGCAGTATTTT
clone size: .; D gene: .; V gene: TRBV5-1; J gene: TRBJ1-2; CDR3 protein: CASSPGGARDYGYTF; CDR3 DNA: TGCGCCAGCAGCCCGGGAGGGGCGCGGGACTATGGCTACACCTTC
clone size: many; D gene: .; V gene: TRBV7-9; J gene: TRBJ2-1; CDR3 protein: CASSLDGDEQFF; CDR3 DNA: TGTGCCAGCAGCTTAGATGGAGATGAGCAGTTCTTC
clone size: .; D gene: TRBD1; V gene: TRBV29-1; J gene: TRBJ2-5; CDR3 protein: CSATGQSQETQYF; CDR3 DNA: TGCAGCGCCACGGGACAGAGCCAAGAGACCCAGTACTTC
clone size: many; D gene: .; V gene: TRBV6-2/TRBV6-3; J gene: TRBJ1-1; CDR3 protein: CASSWRDLNTEAFF; CDR3 DNA: TGTGCCAGCAGTTGGAGGGATTTGAACACTGAAGCTTTCTTT
clone size: many; D gene: TRBD1; V gene: TRBV7-2; J gene: TRBJ1-3; CDR3 protein: CASSSQPGGAGNTIYF; CDR3 DNA: TGTGCCAGCAGCTCACAACCAGGGGGCGCAGGAAACACCATATATTTT
clone size: many; D gene: TRBD2; V gene: TRBV29-1; J gene: TRBJ2-5; CDR3 protein: CSVEVSGQETQYF; CDR3 DNA: TGCAGCGTTGAAGTTAGCGGGCAAGAGACCCAGTACTTC
clone size: many; D gene: TRBD1; V gene: TRBV5-1; J gene: TRBJ2-7; CDR3 protein: CASSVGRTGVEEQYF; CDR3 DNA: TGCGCCAGCAGCGTGGGAAGGACAGGGGTCGAGGAGCAGTACTTC